This T cell receptor (beta chain) was captured by sequencing in a study of blood T cell repertoires in COVID-19. Deletions cut 5 bases from V and 7 bases from J, with 15 bases between. CDR3 size: 14 residues. In germline, CDR1 is GTSNPN, CDR2 SVGIG (reference sequence). TCRdb's copy holds only in-frame clones and misses some; the assay was immunoSEQ multiplex PCR. The data contain roughly 110,000 clones, 89% of them singletons. V usage is TRBV30 and J usage is TRBJ1-6; possibly TRBD1 for D (6 bases). The source is a man aged 40-50 years with active or convalescent COVID-19. The sequenced material came from peripheral blood. The CDR3 DNA reads as TGTGCCTGGCTACCCCGGGACACAAATTCACCCCTCCACTTT. Its translation is CAWLPRDTNSPLHF.